The 10 T cell receptor beta chains below were found in one sample sequenced in a study of technical replicates of blood from four donors. Data came from immunoSEQ multiplex PCR; TCRdb stores just in-frame clones and leaves some out. Of tens of thousands of clones in the sample, roughly 94% were seen once. Source material: T cells isolated from PBMCs. The receptors stem from a human donor in good health.

The V gene is TRBV30, the J gene TRBJ2-7, with 7 nucleotides matching TRBD2. The ends lost 4 bases at V and 7 bases at J; junction bases unmatched: 4. CDR3 size: 11 residues. From germline, CDR1 is GTSNPN and CDR2 SVGIG (reference sequence). The CDR3 protein is CAWTREGEQYF. As DNA, the CDR3 is TGTGCCTGGACTAGGGAGGGGGAGCAGTACTTC. The entire variable domain, with the rest obtained from reference TRBV30 and TRBJ2-7, is as follows: SQTIHQWPATLVQPVGSPLSLECTVEGTSNPNLYWYRQAAGRGLQLLFYSVGIGQISSEVPQNLSASRPQDRQFILSSKKLLLSDSGFYLCAWTREGEQYFGPGTRLTVT.

The chain employs TRBV29-1 and TRBJ2-7, with 10 bases aligning to TRBD2. This CDR3 region has 17 residues. CDR1 is SQVTM and CDR2 is ANQGSEA in the germline V gene. V dropped 4 bases and J dropped 3; count of bases not matched to a gene: 15. This CDR3 reads CSVARTSGPPRVYEQYF. The CDR3 nucleotides read TGCAGCGTTGCCCGGACTAGCGGTCCTCCCAGAGTCTACGAGCAGTACTTC.

The chain employs TRBV7-8 and TRBJ1-2; 8 bases align to TRBD1. This CDR3 contains 13 residues. Germline CDR1 is SGHVS and CDR2 is FQNEAQ. The J segment lost 5 bases and the V segment lost 3 bases, leaving 2 bases of the junction unmatched. The CDR3: CASSFGQGYGYTF. The CDR3, as DNA: TGTGCCAGCAGCTTTGGACAGGGATATGGCTACACCTTC.

V and J are TRBV28 and TRBJ2-1; TRBD2 matches 12 bases. After removal of 2 bases from V and 5 bases from J, the junction contained 13 bases not matched to a gene. Germline values: CDR1 MDHEN, CDR2 SYDVKM. This CDR3 spans 19 amino acids. The CDR3 coding sequence is TGTGCCAGCAGTTTACTAGCGGGAGGGAAGTCTGATATGGACAATGAGCAGTTCTTC. It translates to CASSLLAGGKSDMDNEQFF.

The V call is TRBV4-3, the J call TRBJ2-7; 8 bases are shared with TRBD2. Germline V lookup: CDR1 LGHNA, CDR2 YSLEER. V trimming: 0 bases; J trimming: 3 bases; junction bases outside the gene matches: 10. The CDR3 runs to 17 residues. As DNA, the CDR3 is TGCGCCAGCAGCCAAGATGGTTCTCCCGGGACTAGCTACGAGCAGTACTTC. Amino acids: CASSQDGSPGTSYEQYF.

This chain connects TRBV5-1 to TRBJ2-2, with unresolved D. Germline CDR1 is SGHRS and CDR2 is YFSETQ. This CDR3 has 15 residues. The V gene lost 1 base and the J gene lost 7 bases, with 14 bases spanning the gap. In nucleotides, the CDR3 is TGCGCCAGCAGCTTGTTGTCGGGTAGTAGCGGGGAGCTGTTTTTT. Translating it yields CASSLLSGSSGELFF.

This sequence joins TRBV29-1 and TRBJ2-1; TRBD2 matches at 8 bases. The germline CDR1 and CDR2 sequences are SQVTM and ANQGSEA. This CDR3 comprises 11 residues. V was pared by 7 bases and J by 11 bases, with 7 bases of the junction left unmatched. CDR3 coding DNA: TGCAGCGCCCCCGGCGGGAGGAAGCAGTTCTTC. The encoded protein is CSAPGGRKQFF.

The gene calls are TRBV7-3 and TRBJ1-2, with 7 bases that match TRBD1. V shed 2 bases, J shed 8 bases, and the junction held 5 bases outside the gene matches. This CDR3 has 13 amino acids. Germline CDR1 SGHTA, CDR2 FQGTGA. Written as DNA, the CDR3 is TGTGCCAGCAGCTTAGTGCAGGGGGAAGGCTACACCTTC. This encodes CASSLVQGEGYTF.

J is TRBJ2-1 and V is TRBV7-3, with a possible D match to TRBD2 (6 bases). Germline CDR1 and CDR2: SGHTA and FQGTGA. V was pared by 4 bases and J by 5 bases, with 18 bases between. This CDR3 region has 16 residues. The chain's CDR3 is CASSSIRASADNEQFF. The CDR3 nucleotides are TGTGCCAGCAGCTCTATCAGGGCTAGCGCGGACAATGAGCAGTTCTTC.

This chain connects TRBV5-1 to TRBJ2-3, with 10 nucleotides matching TRBD2. Germline V gene sequence: CDR1 SGHRS, CDR2 YFSETQ. The CDR3 extends over 14 amino acids. Trimming removed 2 bases from V and 5 bases from J; junction bases left unmatched: 2. CDR3 coding DNA: TGCGCCAGCAGCTTAGCGGGAGGGATAGATACGCAGTATTTT. This encodes CASSLAGGIDTQYF.